Listed below are T cell receptor beta chains from one sample, sequenced in a study of blood T cell repertoires in COVID-19. TCRdb keeps only in-frame clones here, not all; method: immunoSEQ multiplex PCR. The data hold around 300,000 clones, with around 91% observed a single time. The specimen sequenced was PBMCs or T cells enriched from blood (not recorded which). All receptors come from a woman between 18 and 30 years old with acute COVID-19. CDR3s include the opening cysteine and the closing phenylalanine or tryptophan. Each record gives: CDR3 DNA, CDR3 protein, D gene, V gene, clone size, J gene. A D gene is named only where the DNA matches it firmly. The size of a clone is reported for some rows only, either as once, few or many, or as a class for expanded clones.

cdr3_nt: TGCAGCGTTGAAGATCAAGAACAGGGTATAATCGGGGAGCTGTTTTTT; cdr3_aa: CSVEDQEQGIIGELFF; d_call: -; v_call: TRBV29-1; clone_size: -; j_call: TRBJ2-2
cdr3_nt: TGTGCCAGCAGCCCGACAGCAGACAGGAACACTGAAGCTTTCTTT; cdr3_aa: CASSPTADRNTEAFF; d_call: -; v_call: TRBV7-6; clone_size: -; j_call: TRBJ1-1
cdr3_nt: TGTGCCAGCAGCCAAGTTGCCAGGGCCTCCTACGAGCAGTACTTC; cdr3_aa: CASSQVARASYEQYF; d_call: -; v_call: TRBV14; clone_size: -; j_call: TRBJ2-7
cdr3_nt: TGTGCCAGCAGCGTCGACAGGCCCTACACTGAAGCTTTCTTT; cdr3_aa: CASSVDRPYTEAFF; d_call: -; v_call: TRBV9; clone_size: -; j_call: TRBJ1-1
cdr3_nt: TGTGCCAGCAGCTTGGGTCCAGTATCCACTGAAGCTTTCTTT; cdr3_aa: CASSLGPVSTEAFF; d_call: -; v_call: TRBV5-5; clone_size: -; j_call: TRBJ1-1
cdr3_nt: TGTGCCACCAGCACGGGACAGCTTGGAGGGGGCGAGCAGTACTTC; cdr3_aa: CATSTGQLGGGEQYF; d_call: -; v_call: TRBV15; clone_size: once; j_call: TRBJ2-7
cdr3_nt: TGTGCCAGCAGCCTGGACATATACGGCACTGAAGCTTTCTTT; cdr3_aa: CASSLDIYGTEAFF; d_call: -; v_call: TRBV7-3; clone_size: -; j_call: TRBJ1-1
cdr3_nt: TGTGCCAGCAGCTTGACGGGACTAGCGGCTAGCACAGATACGCAGTATTTT; cdr3_aa: CASSLTGLAASTDTQYF; d_call: TRBD2; v_call: TRBV7-2; clone_size: -; j_call: TRBJ2-3
cdr3_nt: TGTGCCAGCAGTTTTCGACTAGCGGTTTACAATGAGCAGTTCTTC; cdr3_aa: CASSFRLAVYNEQFF; d_call: TRBD2; v_call: TRBV28; clone_size: once; j_call: TRBJ2-1
cdr3_nt: TGTGCCAGCAGTTTGGAGGGATACTACGAGCAGTACTTC; cdr3_aa: CASSLEGYYEQYF; d_call: -; v_call: TRBV12-3/TRBV12-4; clone_size: -; j_call: TRBJ2-7
cdr3_nt: TGTGCCAGTAGTATCCTCCGGGGAGCCTACAATGAGCAGTTCTTC; cdr3_aa: CASSILRGAYNEQFF; d_call: -; v_call: TRBV19; clone_size: -; j_call: TRBJ2-1
cdr3_nt: TGCGCCAGCAGTCAATGGAGGGTGGACCGGGACCCTTATTTAGCCAAAAACATTCAGTACTTC; cdr3_aa: CASSQWRVDRDPYLAKNIQYF; d_call: -; v_call: TRBV23-1; clone_size: -; j_call: TRBJ2-4
cdr3_nt: TGTGCCAGTTCCCGGGGGGTAACCAATCAGCCCCAGCATTTT; cdr3_aa: CASSRGVTNQPQHF; d_call: -; v_call: TRBV28; clone_size: -; j_call: TRBJ1-5
cdr3_nt: TGTGCCAGTAGTCCGTTCGGGGGACAGGGGGCTGAAAAACTGTTTTTT; cdr3_aa: CASSPFGGQGAEKLFF; d_call: TRBD1; v_call: TRBV19; clone_size: -; j_call: TRBJ1-4
cdr3_nt: TGTGCCAGCAGCCAGGGGCTGCACTCGAACACTGAAGCTTTCTTT; cdr3_aa: CASSQGLHSNTEAFF; d_call: -; v_call: TRBV3-1/TRBV3-2; clone_size: -; j_call: TRBJ1-1
cdr3_nt: TGTGCCAGCAGCTTCCTAAGCTCCTACGAGCAGTACTTC; cdr3_aa: CASSFLSSYEQYF; d_call: -; v_call: TRBV7-9; clone_size: once; j_call: TRBJ2-7
cdr3_nt: TGTGCCAGCAGCGTAGGGTCAGGGTTTAATCAGCCCCAGCATTTT; cdr3_aa: CASSVGSGFNQPQHF; d_call: -; v_call: TRBV9; clone_size: -; j_call: TRBJ1-5
cdr3_nt: TGTGCCAGCAGTTTAACGGGGGGTCGTATGCATTTT; cdr3_aa: CASSLTGGRMHF; d_call: -; v_call: TRBV12-3/TRBV12-4; clone_size: -; j_call: TRBJ1-5
cdr3_nt: TGCGCCAGCAGCCCAGGGGGCGGGCTAGCCAAAAACATTCAGTACTTC; cdr3_aa: CASSPGGGLAKNIQYF; d_call: TRBD1; v_call: TRBV5-1; clone_size: -; j_call: TRBJ2-4
cdr3_nt: TGTGCCAGTAGTACGAGAACGGGGAACGAGCAGTACTTC; cdr3_aa: CASSTRTGNEQYF; d_call: -; v_call: TRBV19; clone_size: -; j_call: TRBJ2-7
cdr3_nt: TGTGCCAGCAGTGAAGGGACAGGGTTTAGCAATCAGCCCCAGCATTTT; cdr3_aa: CASSEGTGFSNQPQHF; d_call: TRBD1; v_call: TRBV2; clone_size: -; j_call: TRBJ1-5
cdr3_nt: TGTGCCAGCACCCCCCCCGGGACAGGGGGCGCCGGCTATGGCTACACCTTC; cdr3_aa: CASTPPGTGGAGYGYTF; d_call: TRBD1; v_call: TRBV5-4; clone_size: -; j_call: TRBJ1-2
cdr3_nt: TGTGCCAGCAGCTTACAAAACTATGGCTACACCTTC; cdr3_aa: CASSLQNYGYTF; d_call: -; v_call: TRBV11-3; clone_size: -; j_call: TRBJ1-2
cdr3_nt: TGTGCCAGTAGTATTCCCGGCGGCCAGGGGGTTGTGAGCACTGAAGCTTTCTTT; cdr3_aa: CASSIPGGQGVVSTEAFF; d_call: TRBD1; v_call: TRBV19; clone_size: few; j_call: TRBJ1-1
cdr3_nt: TGTGCCAGCAGCTACACTCTGGGAGGTTCCTACGAGCAGTACTTC; cdr3_aa: CASSYTLGGSYEQYF; d_call: -; v_call: TRBV6-5; clone_size: -; j_call: TRBJ2-7
cdr3_nt: TGTGCCAGCAGTTTGGGGAGTCGTGAAAAACTGTTTTTT; cdr3_aa: CASSLGSREKLFF; d_call: -; v_call: TRBV6-6; clone_size: -; j_call: TRBJ1-4
cdr3_nt: TGTGCCAGACTACCAAGCGGGAGGGCCATGAATGAGCAGTTCTTC; cdr3_aa: CARLPSGRAMNEQFF; d_call: TRBD2; v_call: TRBV28; clone_size: -; j_call: TRBJ2-1
cdr3_nt: TGTGCCAGCAGCCAAGGCAGGGTTGAGGCTTTCTTT; cdr3_aa: CASSQGRVEAFF; d_call: -; v_call: TRBV14; clone_size: -; j_call: TRBJ1-1
cdr3_nt: TGTGCCAGCAGTTTATACAGGGTAAACAATCAGCCCCAGCATTTT; cdr3_aa: CASSLYRVNNQPQHF; d_call: -; v_call: TRBV28; clone_size: -; j_call: TRBJ1-5
cdr3_nt: TGTGCCACCAGTGTTGGGGCTGGCACTGAAGCTTTCTTT; cdr3_aa: CATSVGAGTEAFF; d_call: -; v_call: TRBV24-1; clone_size: -; j_call: TRBJ1-1
cdr3_nt: TGTGCCAGCAGCCTCGTGGGGACAGTGACCCAGGTTTACGAGCAGTACTTC; cdr3_aa: CASSLVGTVTQVYEQYF; d_call: TRBD1; v_call: TRBV7-9; clone_size: -; j_call: TRBJ2-7
cdr3_nt: TGTGCCAGCAGCCAAGCGGAGAGGGACACACCCCTCCACTTT; cdr3_aa: CASSQAERDTPLHF; d_call: -; v_call: TRBV4-2; clone_size: few; j_call: TRBJ1-6
cdr3_nt: TGTGCCAGCAGCTTAGTACTAGCGGGAGCGGTAGGCTACAATGAGCAGTTCTTC; cdr3_aa: CASSLVLAGAVGYNEQFF; d_call: TRBD2; v_call: TRBV7-2; clone_size: -; j_call: TRBJ2-1
cdr3_nt: TGTGCCAGCAGTTTCTCTTGTGCGGGACAGGTCTACGAGCAGTACTTC; cdr3_aa: CASSFSCAGQVYEQYF; d_call: -; v_call: TRBV21-1; clone_size: -; j_call: TRBJ2-7
cdr3_nt: TGTGCCAGCAGTGACCCATTCTATGGCTACACCTTC; cdr3_aa: CASSDPFYGYTF; d_call: -; v_call: TRBV6-4; clone_size: -; j_call: TRBJ1-2
cdr3_nt: TGTGCCAGCAGCTTAGTCAAGACAAGGGGAAACACCATATATTTT; cdr3_aa: CASSLVKTRGNTIYF; d_call: -; v_call: TRBV11-2; clone_size: few; j_call: TRBJ1-3
cdr3_nt: TGTGCCAGCAGCTACGAGCTGGACGGGAGGAAGACCCAGTACTTC; cdr3_aa: CASSYELDGRKTQYF; d_call: TRBD2; v_call: TRBV6-5; clone_size: -; j_call: TRBJ2-5
cdr3_nt: TGTGCCAGCAGTTTGGGGCAGAGCACAGATACGCAGTATTTT; cdr3_aa: CASSLGQSTDTQYF; d_call: -; v_call: TRBV28; clone_size: -; j_call: TRBJ2-3
cdr3_nt: TGTGCCAGCAGCTTGGATAGTAACTCCTACAATGAGCAGTTCTTC; cdr3_aa: CASSLDSNSYNEQFF; d_call: -; v_call: TRBV5-4; clone_size: -; j_call: TRBJ2-1
cdr3_nt: TGTGCCAGTAGTATTAACGTAGGGCTAGCGGAGCTTTACGAGCAGTACTTC; cdr3_aa: CASSINVGLAELYEQYF; d_call: TRBD2; v_call: TRBV19; clone_size: -; j_call: TRBJ2-7
cdr3_nt: TGTGCCACCTTAGATTCCATTTACGAGCAGTACTTC; cdr3_aa: CATLDSIYEQYF; d_call: -; v_call: TRBV28; clone_size: -; j_call: TRBJ2-7
cdr3_nt: TGTGCCAGCAATGAGATGTTGGGAGGGACGAACACTGAAGCTTTCTTT; cdr3_aa: CASNEMLGGTNTEAFF; d_call: -; v_call: TRBV28; clone_size: -; j_call: TRBJ1-1
cdr3_nt: TGTGCCAGCAGACCGGGGGTTTTAAGGGGTGAGCAGTACTTC; cdr3_aa: CASRPGVLRGEQYF; d_call: -; v_call: TRBV28; clone_size: -; j_call: TRBJ2-7
cdr3_nt: TGTTCACTAGACGTCCCGATGAACACTGAAGCTTTCTTT; cdr3_aa: CSLDVPMNTEAFF; d_call: -; v_call: TRBV28; clone_size: -; j_call: TRBJ1-1
cdr3_nt: TGTGCCAGCACCTTATCGGGGGGGACTAGCTCCTATGAGCAGTTCTTC; cdr3_aa: CASTLSGGTSSYEQFF; d_call: TRBD2; v_call: TRBV5-4; clone_size: -; j_call: TRBJ2-1
cdr3_nt: TGTGCCAGCAGCCCTACCAGGGATGCTAACTATGGCTACACCTTC; cdr3_aa: CASSPTRDANYGYTF; d_call: -; v_call: TRBV7-3; clone_size: -; j_call: TRBJ1-2
cdr3_nt: TGTGCCAGCAGCTCAGCAGGTGACGGGAACTATGGCTACACCTTC; cdr3_aa: CASSSAGDGNYGYTF; d_call: -; v_call: TRBV7-9; clone_size: few; j_call: TRBJ1-2
cdr3_nt: TGTGCCAGCAGCCTCCCGCAGGGGGCGCAACTCAATCAGCCCCAGCATTTT; cdr3_aa: CASSLPQGAQLNQPQHF; d_call: TRBD1; v_call: TRBV28; clone_size: -; j_call: TRBJ1-5
cdr3_nt: TGTGCCAGCAGTACAGGGTGGGAATCACCCCTCCACTTT; cdr3_aa: CASSTGWESPLHF; d_call: -; v_call: TRBV12-3/TRBV12-4; clone_size: -; j_call: TRBJ1-6
cdr3_nt: TGTGCCAGCAGGAAGACAGGGGTATATGTCGACTATGGCTACACCTTC; cdr3_aa: CASRKTGVYVDYGYTF; d_call: TRBD1; v_call: TRBV27; clone_size: -; j_call: TRBJ1-2
cdr3_nt: TGTGCCAGCAAGGACAGGGGTGGAAACACCATATATTTT; cdr3_aa: CASKDRGGNTIYF; d_call: TRBD1; v_call: TRBV27; clone_size: -; j_call: TRBJ1-3
cdr3_nt: TGTGCCACCAGTGATGCGGTGTTGCGGGAGCAGTACTTC; cdr3_aa: CATSDAVLREQYF; d_call: -; v_call: TRBV24-1; clone_size: few; j_call: TRBJ2-7
cdr3_nt: TGTGCCAGCTCACCGCGGGGGGCGAACACTGAAGCTTTCTTT; cdr3_aa: CASSPRGANTEAFF; d_call: -; v_call: TRBV18; clone_size: -; j_call: TRBJ1-1
cdr3_nt: TGTGCCAGCAGCCACGACAGGACCTCTGGAAACACCATATATTTT; cdr3_aa: CASSHDRTSGNTIYF; d_call: -; v_call: TRBV3-1/TRBV3-2; clone_size: -; j_call: TRBJ1-3
cdr3_nt: TGTGCCAGCAGTTTCGGGCCTCGGGGGATCCAGACAAGGGTTGTCGGTCAGCCCCAGCATTTT; cdr3_aa: CASSFGPRGIQTRVVGQPQHF; d_call: -; v_call: TRBV28; clone_size: -; j_call: TRBJ1-5